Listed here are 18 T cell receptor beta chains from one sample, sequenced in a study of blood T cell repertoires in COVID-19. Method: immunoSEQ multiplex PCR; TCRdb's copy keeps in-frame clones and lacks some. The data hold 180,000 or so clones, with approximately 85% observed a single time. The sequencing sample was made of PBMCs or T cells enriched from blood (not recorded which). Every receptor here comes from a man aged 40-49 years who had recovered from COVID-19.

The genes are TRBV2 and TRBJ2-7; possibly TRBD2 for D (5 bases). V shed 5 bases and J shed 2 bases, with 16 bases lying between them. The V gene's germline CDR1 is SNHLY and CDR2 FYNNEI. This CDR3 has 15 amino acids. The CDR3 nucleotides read TGTGCCAGCAGTTCCCCCGGACGGGGAACCTACGAGCAGTACTTC. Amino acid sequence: CASSSPGRGTYEQYF.

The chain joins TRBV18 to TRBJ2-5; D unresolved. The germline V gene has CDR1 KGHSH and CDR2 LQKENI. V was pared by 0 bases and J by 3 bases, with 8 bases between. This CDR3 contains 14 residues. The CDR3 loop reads CASSPPSAKETQYF. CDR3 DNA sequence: TGTGCCAGCTCACCACCGTCAGCGAAAGAGACCCAGTACTTC.

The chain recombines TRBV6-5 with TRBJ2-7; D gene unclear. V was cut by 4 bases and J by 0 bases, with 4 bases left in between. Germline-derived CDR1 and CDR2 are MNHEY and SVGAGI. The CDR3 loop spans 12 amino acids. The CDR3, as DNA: TGTGCCAGCAGTTTGAGCTCCTACGAGCAGTACTTC. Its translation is CASSLSSYEQYF.

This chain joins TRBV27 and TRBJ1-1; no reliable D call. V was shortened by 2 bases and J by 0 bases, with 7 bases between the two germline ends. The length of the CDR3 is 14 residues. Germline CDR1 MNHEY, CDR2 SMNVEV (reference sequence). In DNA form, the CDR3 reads TGTGCCAGCAGTTTAGGCAGAATGAACACTGAAGCTTTCTTT. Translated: CASSLGRMNTEAFF.

In DNA, the CDR3 is TGTGCCAGCAGCTTAGGCGTCTCGGGCAATCAGCCCCAGCATTTT. Residues: CASSLGVSGNQPQHF. The chain recombines TRBV7-8 with TRBJ1-5; D remains ambiguous. The V gene lost 1 base and the J gene lost 2 bases, with 9 bases spanning the gap. The CDR3 spans 15 residues. CDR1 and CDR2 (germline): SGHVS, FQNEAQ.

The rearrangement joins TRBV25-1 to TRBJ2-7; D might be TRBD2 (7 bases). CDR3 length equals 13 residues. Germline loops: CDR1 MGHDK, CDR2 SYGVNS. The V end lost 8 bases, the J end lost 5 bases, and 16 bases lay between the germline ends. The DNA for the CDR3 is TGTGCCAGCGGTACCTGGGAGGGGGACGAGCAGTACTTC. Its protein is CASGTWEGDEQYF.

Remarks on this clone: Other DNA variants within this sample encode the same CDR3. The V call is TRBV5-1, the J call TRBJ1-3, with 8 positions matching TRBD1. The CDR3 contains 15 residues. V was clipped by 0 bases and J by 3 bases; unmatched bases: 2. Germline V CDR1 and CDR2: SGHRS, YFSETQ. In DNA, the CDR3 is TGCGCCAGCAGCTTGGCAGGGGGCAGTGGAAACACCATATATTTT. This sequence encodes CASSLAGGSGNTIYF. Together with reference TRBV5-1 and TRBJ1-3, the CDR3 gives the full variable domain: KAGVTQTPRYLIKTRGQQVTLSCSPISGHRSVSWYQQTPGQGLQFLFEYFSETQRNKGNFPGRFSGRQFSNSRSEMNVSTLELGDSALYLCASSLAGGSGNTIYFGEGSWLTVV.

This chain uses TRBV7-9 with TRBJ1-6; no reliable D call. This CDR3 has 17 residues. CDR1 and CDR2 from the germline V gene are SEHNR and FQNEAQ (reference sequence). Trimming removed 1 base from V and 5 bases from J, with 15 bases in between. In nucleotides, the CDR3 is TGTGCCAGCAGCTTAGGAATCGTCGGTTCGGATAATTCACCCCTCCACTTT. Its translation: CASSLGIVGSDNSPLHF.

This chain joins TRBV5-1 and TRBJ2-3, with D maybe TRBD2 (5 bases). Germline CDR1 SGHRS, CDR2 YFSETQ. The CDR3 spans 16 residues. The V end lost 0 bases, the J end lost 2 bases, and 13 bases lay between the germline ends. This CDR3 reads CASSLGWAGPTDTQYF. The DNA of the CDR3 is TGCGCCAGCAGCTTGGGTTGGGCGGGCCCCACAGATACGCAGTATTTT.

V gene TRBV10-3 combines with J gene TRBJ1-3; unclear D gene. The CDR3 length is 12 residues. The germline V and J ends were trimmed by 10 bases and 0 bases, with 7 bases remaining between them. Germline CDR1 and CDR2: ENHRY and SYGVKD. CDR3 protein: CATTASGNTIYF. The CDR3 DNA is TGTGCCACCACAGCCTCTGGAAACACCATATATTTT.

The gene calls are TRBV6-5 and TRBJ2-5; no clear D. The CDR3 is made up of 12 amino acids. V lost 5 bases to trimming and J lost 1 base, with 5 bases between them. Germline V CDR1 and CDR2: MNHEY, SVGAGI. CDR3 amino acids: CASSLLQETQYF. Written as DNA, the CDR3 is TGTGCCAGCAGTCTCCTCCAAGAGACCCAGTACTTC.

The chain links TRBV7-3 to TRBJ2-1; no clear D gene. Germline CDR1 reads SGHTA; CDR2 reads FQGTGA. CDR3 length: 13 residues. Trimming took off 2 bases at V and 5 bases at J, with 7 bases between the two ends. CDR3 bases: TGTGCCAGCAGCTTATACAGAGACAATGAGCAGTTCTTC. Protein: CASSLYRDNEQFF.

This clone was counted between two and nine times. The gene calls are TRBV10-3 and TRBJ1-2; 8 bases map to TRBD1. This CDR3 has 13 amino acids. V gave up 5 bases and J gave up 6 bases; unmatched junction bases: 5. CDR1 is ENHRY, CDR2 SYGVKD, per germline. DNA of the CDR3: TGTGCCATCAGTAAACAGGGGGAAGATGGCTACACCTTC. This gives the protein CAISKQGEDGYTF.

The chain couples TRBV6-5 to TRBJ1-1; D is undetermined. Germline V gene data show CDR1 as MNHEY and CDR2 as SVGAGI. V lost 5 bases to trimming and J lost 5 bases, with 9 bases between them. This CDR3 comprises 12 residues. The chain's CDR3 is CASSRLSTEAFF. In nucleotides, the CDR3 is TGTGCCAGCAGTAGACTCAGTACTGAAGCTTTCTTT.

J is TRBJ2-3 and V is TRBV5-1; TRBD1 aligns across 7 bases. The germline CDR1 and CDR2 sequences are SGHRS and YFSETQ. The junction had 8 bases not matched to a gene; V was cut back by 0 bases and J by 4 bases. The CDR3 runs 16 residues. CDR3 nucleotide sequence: TGCGCCAGCAGCTTGGAGGGGCGACAGGGTGCAGATACGCAGTATTTT. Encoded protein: CASSLEGRQGADTQYF.

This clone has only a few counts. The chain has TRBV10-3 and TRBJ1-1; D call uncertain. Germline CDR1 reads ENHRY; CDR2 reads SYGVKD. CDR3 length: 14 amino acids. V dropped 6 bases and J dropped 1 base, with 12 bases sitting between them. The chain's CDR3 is CAISGSRENTEAFF. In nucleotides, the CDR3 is TGTGCCATCAGCGGTAGTAGAGAGAACACTGAAGCTTTCTTT.

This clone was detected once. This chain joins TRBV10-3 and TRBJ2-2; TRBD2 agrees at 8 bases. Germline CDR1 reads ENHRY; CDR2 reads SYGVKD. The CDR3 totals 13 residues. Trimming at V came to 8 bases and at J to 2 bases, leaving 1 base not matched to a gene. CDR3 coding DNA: TGTGCCATCGGACTAGCTAACACCGGGGAGCTGTTTTTT. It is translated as CAIGLANTGELFF.

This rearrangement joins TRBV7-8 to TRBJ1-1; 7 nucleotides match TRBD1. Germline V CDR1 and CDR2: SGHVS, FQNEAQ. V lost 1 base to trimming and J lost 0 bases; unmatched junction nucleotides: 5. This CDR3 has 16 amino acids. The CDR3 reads CASSLGVTGMNTEAFF. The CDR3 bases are TGTGCCAGCAGCTTAGGAGTGACAGGGATGAACACTGAAGCTTTCTTT. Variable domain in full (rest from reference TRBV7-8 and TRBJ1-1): GAGVSQSPRYKVAKRGQDVALRCDPISGHVSLFWYQQALGQGPEFLTYFQNEAQLDKSGLPSDRFFAERPEGSVSTLKIQRTQQEDSAVYLCASSLGVTGMNTEAFFGQGTRLTVV.